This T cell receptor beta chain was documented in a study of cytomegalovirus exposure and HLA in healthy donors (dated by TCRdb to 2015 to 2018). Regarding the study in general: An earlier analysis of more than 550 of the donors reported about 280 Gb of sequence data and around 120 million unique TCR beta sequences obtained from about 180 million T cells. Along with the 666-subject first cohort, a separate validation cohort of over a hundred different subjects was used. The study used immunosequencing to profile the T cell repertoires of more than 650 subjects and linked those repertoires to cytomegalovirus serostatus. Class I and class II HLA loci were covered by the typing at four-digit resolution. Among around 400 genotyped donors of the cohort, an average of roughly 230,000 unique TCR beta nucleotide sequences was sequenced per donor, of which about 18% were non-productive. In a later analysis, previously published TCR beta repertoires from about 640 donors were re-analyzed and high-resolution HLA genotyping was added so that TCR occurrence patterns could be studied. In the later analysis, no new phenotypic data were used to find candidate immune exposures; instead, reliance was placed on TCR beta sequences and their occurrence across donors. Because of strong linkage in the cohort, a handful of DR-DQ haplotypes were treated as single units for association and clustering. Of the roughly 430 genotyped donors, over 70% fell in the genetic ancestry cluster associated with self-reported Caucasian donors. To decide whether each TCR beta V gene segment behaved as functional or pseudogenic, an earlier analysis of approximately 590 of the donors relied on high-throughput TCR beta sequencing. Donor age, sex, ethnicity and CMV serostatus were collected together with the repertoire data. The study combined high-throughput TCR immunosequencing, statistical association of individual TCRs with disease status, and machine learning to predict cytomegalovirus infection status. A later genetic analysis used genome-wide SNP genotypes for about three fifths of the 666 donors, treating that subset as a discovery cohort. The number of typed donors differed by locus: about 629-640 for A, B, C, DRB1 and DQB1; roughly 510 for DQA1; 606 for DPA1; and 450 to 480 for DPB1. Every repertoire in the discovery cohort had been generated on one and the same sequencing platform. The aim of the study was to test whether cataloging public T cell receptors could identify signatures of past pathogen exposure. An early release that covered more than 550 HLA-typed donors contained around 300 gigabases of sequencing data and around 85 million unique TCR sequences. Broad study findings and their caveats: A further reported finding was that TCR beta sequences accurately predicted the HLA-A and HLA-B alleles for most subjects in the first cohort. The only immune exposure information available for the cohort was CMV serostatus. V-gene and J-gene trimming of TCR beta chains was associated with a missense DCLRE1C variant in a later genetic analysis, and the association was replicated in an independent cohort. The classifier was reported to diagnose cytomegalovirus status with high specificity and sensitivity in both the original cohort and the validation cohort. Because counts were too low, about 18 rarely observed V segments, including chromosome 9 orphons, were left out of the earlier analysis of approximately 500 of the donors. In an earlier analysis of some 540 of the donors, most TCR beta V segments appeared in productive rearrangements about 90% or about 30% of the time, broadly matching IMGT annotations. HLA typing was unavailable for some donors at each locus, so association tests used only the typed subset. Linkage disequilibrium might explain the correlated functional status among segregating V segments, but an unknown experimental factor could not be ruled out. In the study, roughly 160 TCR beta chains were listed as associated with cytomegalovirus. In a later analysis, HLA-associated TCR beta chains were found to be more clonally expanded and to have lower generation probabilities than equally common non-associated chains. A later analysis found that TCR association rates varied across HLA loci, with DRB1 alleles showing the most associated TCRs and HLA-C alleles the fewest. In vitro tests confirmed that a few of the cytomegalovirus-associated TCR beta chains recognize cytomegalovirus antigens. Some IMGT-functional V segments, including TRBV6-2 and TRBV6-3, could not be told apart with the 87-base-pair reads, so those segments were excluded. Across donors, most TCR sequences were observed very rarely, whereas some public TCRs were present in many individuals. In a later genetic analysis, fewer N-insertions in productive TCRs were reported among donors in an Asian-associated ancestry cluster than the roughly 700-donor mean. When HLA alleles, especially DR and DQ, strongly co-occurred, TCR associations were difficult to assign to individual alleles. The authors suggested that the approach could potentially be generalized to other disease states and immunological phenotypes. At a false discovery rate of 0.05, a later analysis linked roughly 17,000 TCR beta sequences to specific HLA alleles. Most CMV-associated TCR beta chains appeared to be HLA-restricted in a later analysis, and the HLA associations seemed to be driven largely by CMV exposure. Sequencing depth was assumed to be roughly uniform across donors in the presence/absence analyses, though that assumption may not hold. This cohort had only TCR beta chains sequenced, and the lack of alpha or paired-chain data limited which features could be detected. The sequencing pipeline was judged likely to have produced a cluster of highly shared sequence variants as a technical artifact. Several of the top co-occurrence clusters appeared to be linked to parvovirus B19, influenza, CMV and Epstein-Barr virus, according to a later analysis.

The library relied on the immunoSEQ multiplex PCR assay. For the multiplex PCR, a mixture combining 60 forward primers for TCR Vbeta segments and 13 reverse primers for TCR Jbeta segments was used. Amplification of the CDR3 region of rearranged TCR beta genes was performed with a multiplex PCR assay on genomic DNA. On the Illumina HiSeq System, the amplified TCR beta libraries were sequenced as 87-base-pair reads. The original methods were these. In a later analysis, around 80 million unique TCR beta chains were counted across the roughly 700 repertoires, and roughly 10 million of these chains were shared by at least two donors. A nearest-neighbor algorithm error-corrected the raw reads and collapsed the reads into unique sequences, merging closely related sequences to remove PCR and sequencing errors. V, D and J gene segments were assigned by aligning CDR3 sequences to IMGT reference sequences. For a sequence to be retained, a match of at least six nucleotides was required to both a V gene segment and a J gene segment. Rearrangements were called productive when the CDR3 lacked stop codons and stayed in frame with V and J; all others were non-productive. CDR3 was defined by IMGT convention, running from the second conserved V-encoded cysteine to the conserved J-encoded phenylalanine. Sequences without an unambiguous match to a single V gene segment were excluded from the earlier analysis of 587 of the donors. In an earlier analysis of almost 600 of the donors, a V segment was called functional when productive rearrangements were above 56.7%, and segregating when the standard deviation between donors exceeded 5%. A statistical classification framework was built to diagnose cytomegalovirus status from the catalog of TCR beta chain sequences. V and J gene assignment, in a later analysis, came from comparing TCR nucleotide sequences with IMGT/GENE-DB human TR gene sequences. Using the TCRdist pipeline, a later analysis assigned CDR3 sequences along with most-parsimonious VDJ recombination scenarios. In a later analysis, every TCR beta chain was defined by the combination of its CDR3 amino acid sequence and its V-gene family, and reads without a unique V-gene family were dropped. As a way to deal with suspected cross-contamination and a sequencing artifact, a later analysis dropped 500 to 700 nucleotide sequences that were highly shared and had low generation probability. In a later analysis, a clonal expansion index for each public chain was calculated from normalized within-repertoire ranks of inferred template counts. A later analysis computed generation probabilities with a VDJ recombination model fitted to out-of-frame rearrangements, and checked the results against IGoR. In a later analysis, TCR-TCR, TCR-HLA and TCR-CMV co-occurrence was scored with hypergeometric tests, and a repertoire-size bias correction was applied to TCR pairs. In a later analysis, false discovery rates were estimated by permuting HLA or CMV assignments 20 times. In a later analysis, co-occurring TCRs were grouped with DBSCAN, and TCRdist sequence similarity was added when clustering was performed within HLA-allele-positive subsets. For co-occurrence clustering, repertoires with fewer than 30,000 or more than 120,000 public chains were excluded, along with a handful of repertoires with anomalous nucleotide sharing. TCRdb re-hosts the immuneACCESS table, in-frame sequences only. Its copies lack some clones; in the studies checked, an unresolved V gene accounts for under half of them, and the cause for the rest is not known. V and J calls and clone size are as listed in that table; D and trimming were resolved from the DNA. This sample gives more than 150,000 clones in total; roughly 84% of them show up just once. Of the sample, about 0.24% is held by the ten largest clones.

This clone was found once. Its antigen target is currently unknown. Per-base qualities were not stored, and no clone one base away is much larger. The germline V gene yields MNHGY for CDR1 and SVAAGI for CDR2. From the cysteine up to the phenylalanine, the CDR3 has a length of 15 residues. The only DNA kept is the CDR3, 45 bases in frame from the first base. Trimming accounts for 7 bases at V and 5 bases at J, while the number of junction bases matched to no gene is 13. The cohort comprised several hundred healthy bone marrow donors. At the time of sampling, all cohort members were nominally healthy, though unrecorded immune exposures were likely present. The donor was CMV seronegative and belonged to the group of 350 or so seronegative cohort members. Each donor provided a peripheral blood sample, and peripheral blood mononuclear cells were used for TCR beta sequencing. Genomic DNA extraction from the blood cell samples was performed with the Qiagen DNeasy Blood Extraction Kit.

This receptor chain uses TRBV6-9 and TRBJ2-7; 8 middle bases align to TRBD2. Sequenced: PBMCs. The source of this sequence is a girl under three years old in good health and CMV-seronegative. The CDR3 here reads CASNGFRGGHDEQYF. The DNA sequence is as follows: TGTGCCAGCAACGGTTTCCGGGGGGGCCACGACGAGCAGTACTTC.